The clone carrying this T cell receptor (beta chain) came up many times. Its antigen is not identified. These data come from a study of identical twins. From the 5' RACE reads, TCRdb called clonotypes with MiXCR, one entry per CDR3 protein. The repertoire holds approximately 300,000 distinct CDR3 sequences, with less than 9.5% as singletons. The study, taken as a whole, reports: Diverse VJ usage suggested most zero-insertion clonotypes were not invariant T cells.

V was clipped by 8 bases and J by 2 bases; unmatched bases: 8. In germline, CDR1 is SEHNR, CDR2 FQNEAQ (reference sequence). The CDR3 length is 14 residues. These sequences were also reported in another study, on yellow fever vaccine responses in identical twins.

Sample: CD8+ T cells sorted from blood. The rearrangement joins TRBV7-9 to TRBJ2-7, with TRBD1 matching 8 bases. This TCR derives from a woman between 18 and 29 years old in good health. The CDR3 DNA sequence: TGTGCCAGCGCCGGACAGGGAGAAACCTACGAGCAGTACTTC. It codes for CASAGQGETYEQYF.